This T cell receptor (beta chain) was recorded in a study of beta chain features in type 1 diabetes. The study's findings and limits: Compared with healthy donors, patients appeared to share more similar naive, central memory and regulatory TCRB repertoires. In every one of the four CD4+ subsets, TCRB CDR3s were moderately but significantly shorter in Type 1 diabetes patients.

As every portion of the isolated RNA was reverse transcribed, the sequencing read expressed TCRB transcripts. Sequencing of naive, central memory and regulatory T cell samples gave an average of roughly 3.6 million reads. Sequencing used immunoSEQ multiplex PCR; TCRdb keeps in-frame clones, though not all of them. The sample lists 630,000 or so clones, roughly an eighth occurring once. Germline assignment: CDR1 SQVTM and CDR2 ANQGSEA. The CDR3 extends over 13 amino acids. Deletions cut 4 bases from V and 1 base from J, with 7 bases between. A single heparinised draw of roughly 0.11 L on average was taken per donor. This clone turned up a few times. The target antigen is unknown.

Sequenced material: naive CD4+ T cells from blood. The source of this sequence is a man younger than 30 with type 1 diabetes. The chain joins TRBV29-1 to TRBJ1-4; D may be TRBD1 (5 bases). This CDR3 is CSVAGRTNEKLFF. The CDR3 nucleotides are TGCAGCGTTGCGGGACGAACTAATGAAAAACTGTTTTTT.